This entry concerns a single TCR beta chain. Its antigen remains unidentified. No qualities accompany the bases; no much larger clone lies one base away. In Seattle, one collaborating source enrolled patients while the infection was active and tracked those patients longitudinally over the course of disease. The collaborating institutions used their own protocols to collect whole blood in K2EDTA tubes. For TCRbeta analysis, collaborators shipped samples as frozen whole blood, isolated PBMCs, or DNA extracted from either of those sample types. This entry belongs to a study of blood T cell repertoires in COVID-19 (dated by TCRdb to about 2020). For the wider study: The collaborator samples originated in the United States, Italy and Spain and spanned the acute and convalescent phases of COVID-19. The material from the prospective study consisted of cDNA or gDNA derived from T cells, B-cell-depleted T cells, or PBMCs. Deeply sampled blood TCRbeta repertoires from subjects exposed to, actively infected with, or recovered from COVID-19 were included in the dataset. The repertoires were made available in a free public database intended to serve as a resource for research on the immune response to SARS-CoV-2. Samples came from the ongoing ImmuneRACE study (first 160 participants) plus 1,254 subjects from 6 global collaborators. The sample metadata nearly always contained a de-identified subject ID, COVID-19 status, age in years and sex. Where HLA class I and class II types were available, the types were taken from metadata supplied by the sample provider, not from assay-based typing.

The paper as a whole reports these results and caveats: How much clinical and demographic metadata was included differed by source and by participant, and the metadata was provided uncurated.

TCRbeta CDR3 regions were amplified from genomic DNA using the immunoSEQ Assay, a bias-controlled multiplex PCR. As for how the authors treated the data: The number of nucleated cells in each sample was estimated by amplification of reference gene primers within the assay. To quantify the absolute abundance of each unique TCRbeta CDR3 rearrangement, sequence reads were collapsed and filtered. For each sample, productive Simpson clonality was calculated as the square root of Simpson's diversity index across productive rearrangements. TCRdb took this table from immuneACCESS and kept in-frame rearrangements with V and J called. Such tables lack part of the clones; where checked against another copy, unresolved V genes explain under half of the gap, and the rest is unexplained. Clone size and V and J calls were adopted from that table, with D and trimming inferred from the DNA. For this sample there are 95,000 to 150,000 clones; around 90% appear just once. The ten largest make up approximately 3.9% of the sample.

The sample taken for sequencing was peripheral blood. The sequence came from a woman aged 60-75 years with COVID-19, enrolled during active disease.

CDR3 reads: CASSLGRGGNYEQYF. In nucleotides, the sequence is TGTGCCAGCAGCTTAGGACGCGGGGGAAACTACGAGCAGTACTTC. This receptor chain uses TRBV7-6 and TRBJ2-7, with 7 middle bases fitting TRBD2. The junction shows trimming of 1 base on V and 3 bases on J, and the gene matches do not reach 6 bases of it. CDR1 and CDR2, per the germline V gene, are SGHVS and FNYEAQ. The CDR3 measures 15 amino acids from cysteine to phenylalanine. The CDR3 DNA has 45 bases and is translated from base 1.